The text below deals with one T cell receptor (beta chain). The antigen remains undetermined. Broader study findings: Tumor Treg TCRs overlapped most with tumor naive CD4+ cells.

MiXCR, applied by TCRdb to the 5' RACE reads, yields one record per CDR3 protein. The sample lists around 30,000 distinct CDR3 sequences, approximately 24% occurring once. Germline CDR1 and CDR2: KGHDR and SFDVKD. Trimming removed 2 bases at V and 9 bases at J, with 10 bases between. The CDR3 is made up of 13 amino acids. The chain uses TRBV24-1 and TRBJ2-1, with D unresolved. The clonotype comes from a female donor with breast cancer. Sequencing was done on a sample of memory CD4+ T cells sorted from blood. Subset noted: memory CD4+ T cells, CD4+CD45RO+CD25-. As DNA, the CDR3 is TGTGCCACCAGTGATTATGACATACCTGAGCAGTTCTTC. Its protein is CATSDYDIPEQFF.